This record concerns one T cell receptor beta chain sequence. Its antigen is still unknown. Compared with germline, one end of the junction differs, possibly owing to a read error. This sample stems from a study of graft-versus-host responses after intestinal transplantation (dated by TCRdb to the early 2020s). Notes on the research overall: The transplants that recipients got were multivisceral, liver-intestinal, or isolated intestinal. Every recipient was given anti-thymocyte globulin induction, followed by around three years of maintenance tacrolimus and steroids. The cohort enrolled roughly 25 intestinal transplant recipients including one retransplant, and a few patients lacking pretransplant specimens were excluded. A peak of at least 4% donor T cells among recipient peripheral blood mononuclear cells was the definition used for donor T cell macrochimerism. After intestinal transplantation, graft-versus-host and host-versus-graft alloreactive T cell clones in the graft, circulation and bone marrow were tracked using bulk TCR-beta CDR3 sequencing. Rather than being sequenced by the commercial service, samples from three later patients were sequenced in-house on an Illumina MiSeq and processed with MiXCR. Alloreactive clones were identified by sequencing pre-transplant mixed lymphocyte reaction products and comparing them with unstimulated pre-transplant donor and recipient T cells. Overall study outcomes, separate from this receptor: In patients with donor T cell macrochimerism, the allografts had high GvH to HvG T cell clonal ratios. Early after transplant, peak levels of circulating GvH clones were associated with declines in HvG clones. The conclusions were limited by the relatively low number and heterogeneity of the intestinal transplant patients. GvH clones were found in recipient bone marrow, and some of the GvH clones appeared earlier in ileal mucosa or blood, which is consistent with an intestinal mucosal origin.

Receptors were amplified or captured by the immunoSEQ multiplex PCR assay. In most patients, genomic DNA was isolated using the Qiagen DNeasy Blood and Tissue Kit and sent frozen to Adaptive Biotechnologies for TCR sequencing. For most patients, genomic DNA was subjected to high-throughput TCR-beta CDR3 sequencing by Adaptive Biotechnologies. In the paper's pipeline: TCR sequencing data for some 19 patients were retrieved from Adaptive's ImmunoSEQ software; three other patients were processed with MiXCR and VDJtools. To correct CD4 versus CD8 sorting errors, any sequence found in both subsets at a frequency ratio below 5:1 was removed. CDR3 nucleotide sequences shared between donor and recipient were removed because their origin could not be assigned. To count as alloreactive, a clone needed at least 2-fold expansion over unstimulated cells and a minimum CFSE-low frequency of 0.002% (template counts) or 0.001% (read counts). Clones were considered mappable if detected in sequenced pre-transplant spleen, lymph node, or MLR CFSE-low populations of the donor or recipient. The cumulative frequency of alloreactive clones was calculated as a percentage of all sequences, weighted by copy number. The source is immuneACCESS, and TCRdb retained only in-frame sequences with V and J called. Part of the clones is not carried over; for the studies checked, unresolved V genes explain less than half of this, and the remainder is unexplained. D and trimming were read from the DNA, whereas the V and J calls and clone size are those reported in that table. The sample data list about 99,000 clones, and roughly 87% of these were observed just once. The leading ten clones occupy over 0.8% of the sample.

In light of the paper, this sample's time point label describes: cells obtained before transplantation from donor or recipient. CD3+CD4+ and CD3+CD8+ populations were FACS-sorted from unstimulated pre-transplant donor and recipient cells taken from spleen or lymph nodes. Counted from cysteine to phenylalanine, this CDR3 has 18 amino acids. Just the 54-base CDR3 DNA is kept, in frame starting at base 1. CDR1 and CDR2 (SNHLY, FYNNEI) derive from the germline V gene. This TCR was sampled from a human donor who received an intestinal transplant. The source was unstimulated CD4+ T cells sorted from spleen or lymph node cells, collected before intestinal transplant. The V gene is TRBV2 and the J gene is TRBJ2-1; 15 nucleotides in the junction match TRBD2. The nucleotide sequence reads as follows: TGTGCCCGCAGAAAGGGACTAGCGGGGGGACCGTCCTACAATGAGCAGTTCTTC. The translation is CARRKGLAGGPSYNEQFF.